This TCR beta chain comes out of a study of blood T cells in healthy people across ages (dated by TCRdb to the mid-2010s). Regarding the research as a whole: Template switching captured roughly one uniquely barcoded TCR beta cDNA molecule per two T cells in model experiments. Two additional independent replicas of 1 million unique cDNA reads from the same blood draw were analyzed for two donors (one aged 18 to 30 and one aged 80 or older). Four age groups were formed from the donors: young (average approximately 17 years), middle-aged (around 39), aged (over 55) and long-lived (less than 85). Donors of different ages were randomly distributed across sequencing lanes to avoid experimental bias. The study measured age-related changes in TCR beta repertoire diversity using deep sequencing normalized with unique cDNA molecular identifiers.

This clonotype was seen ten or more times. No cognate antigen has been identified for it. No base qualities exist here, and no much larger clone lies one base off it. V sheds 3 bases and J sheds 6 bases, leaving 10 bases between their ends. Counted from cysteine to phenylalanine, this CDR3 has 12 amino acids. Just CDR3 DNA is preserved here, 36 bases in frame from base 1. From the germline V gene, CDR1 is SQVTM and CDR2 is ANQGSEA. Overall study outcomes, separate from this receptor: Estimates of total diversity based on one million sequenced T cells were regarded as lower bounds and as underestimates. Because the CMV infection status of the donors was unknown, age-related changes in expanded clonotypes may potentially have been confounded. The percentage of naive T cells measured by flow cytometry correlated strongly with observed TCR beta diversity. Compared with the aged group, more naive CD4+ T cells, fewer expanded clones and increased TCR diversity were shown by the long-lived group, suggesting age selection. As age increased, observed TCR beta diversity per million T cells dropped in a roughly linear way, and a significant reduction was already evident by age about 40. Because profiling used bulk unsorted PBMCs, naive and antigen-experienced compartments could not be compared conclusively.

Donors were 39 systemically healthy Caucasian individuals from Russia aged roughly 6 to 90 years. Each donor gave 8.5 to 10 milliliters of peripheral blood, collected into EDTA-treated Vacutainer tubes. Ficoll-Paque density-gradient centrifugation was used to isolate PBMCs, with at least 6.5 million per sample. Trizol reagent was used to extract total RNA from PBMCs, with at least 6 micrograms per sample. Naive CD45RAhigh/CD27high T cell percentages were measured by flow cytometry on a PBMC aliquot from every donor. Library generation was performed with 5' RACE. Sequencing relied on an Illumina HiSeq 2500. The second PCR ran for about 7 to 11 cycles and used a J-beta primer mix along with a sample-barcoded 5' primer. A template-switch 5' adaptor carrying 12 random nucleotides introduced a unique molecular identifier onto each TCR beta cDNA molecule. Each sample yielded at least 2.5 million CDR3-containing paired-end reads. All of the RNA was converted into first-strand cDNA using the Mint cDNA synthesis kit, with a TRBC-specific oligonucleotide serving as the primer. Following uracil-DNA glycosylase treatment, a first 18-cycle PCR with universal primers M1SS and BC2_uni_R was performed on all cDNA. Under the source paper's analysis protocol: For normalization, 1 million high-quality reads were randomly selected from each sample, with every read carrying a distinct molecular identifier. Reads with shared molecular identifiers were discarded instead of being binned into consensus sequences. MiTCR, run with a Q25 quality threshold and the strictest error-elimination algorithm, handled CDR3 identification, clonotype clustering and error correction. A nonparametric unseen species model with Euler transformation was used to estimate lower-bound total TCR beta diversity. TCRdb cleaned the public reads at Q25 with fastp, built clones with MiXCR and kept in-frame beta chains. Under each unique CDR3 protein, matching rows form one entry showing the most common genes and DNA. These V and J calls rely on TCRdb rather than the paper's analysis. This sample has around 1,000,000 distinct CDR3 sequences in its table, and approximately 38% of those were observed once. The biggest ten clones account for approximately 14% of the sample.

The V and J segments used are TRBV29-1 and TRBJ2-3; TRBD2 is a weak D gene call, 6 bases matching. The TCR was taken from a man between 18 and 35 years old in good health. Sequences were obtained from blood. The bases read TGCAGCGTTGACGGGGGAGCGGATACGCAGTATTTT. Translation gives CSVDGGADTQYF.